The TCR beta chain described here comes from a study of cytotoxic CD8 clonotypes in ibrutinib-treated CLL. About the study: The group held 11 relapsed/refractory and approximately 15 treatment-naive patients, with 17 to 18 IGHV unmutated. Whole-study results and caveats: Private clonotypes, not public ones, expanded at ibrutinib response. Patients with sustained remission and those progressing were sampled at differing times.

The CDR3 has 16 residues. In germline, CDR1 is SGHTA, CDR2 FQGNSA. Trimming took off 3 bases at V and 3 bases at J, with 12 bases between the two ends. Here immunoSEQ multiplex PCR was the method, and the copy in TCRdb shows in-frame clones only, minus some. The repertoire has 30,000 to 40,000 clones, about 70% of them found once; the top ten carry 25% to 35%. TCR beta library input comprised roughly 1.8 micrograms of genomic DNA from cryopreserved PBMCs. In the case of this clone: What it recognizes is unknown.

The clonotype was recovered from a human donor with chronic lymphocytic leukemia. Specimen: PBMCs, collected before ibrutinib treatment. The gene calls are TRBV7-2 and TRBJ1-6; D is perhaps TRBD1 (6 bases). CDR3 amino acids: CASSLARGGYNSPLHF. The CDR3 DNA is TGTGCCAGCAGCTTGGCCAGGGGCGGCTATAATTCACCCCTCCACTTT.